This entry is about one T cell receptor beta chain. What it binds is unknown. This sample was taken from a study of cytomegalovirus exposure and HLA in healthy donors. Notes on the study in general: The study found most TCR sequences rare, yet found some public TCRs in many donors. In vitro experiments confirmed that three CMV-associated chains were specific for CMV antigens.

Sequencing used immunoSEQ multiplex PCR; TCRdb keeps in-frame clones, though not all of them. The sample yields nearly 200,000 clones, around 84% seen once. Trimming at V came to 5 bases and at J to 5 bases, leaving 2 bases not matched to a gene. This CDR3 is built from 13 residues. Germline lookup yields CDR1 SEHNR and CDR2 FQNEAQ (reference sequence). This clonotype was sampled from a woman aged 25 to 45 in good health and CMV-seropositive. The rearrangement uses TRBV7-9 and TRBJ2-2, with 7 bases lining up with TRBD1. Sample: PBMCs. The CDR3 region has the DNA TGTGCCAGCAGCCGACAGGGAACCGGGGAGCTGTTTTTT. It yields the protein CASSRQGTGELFF.